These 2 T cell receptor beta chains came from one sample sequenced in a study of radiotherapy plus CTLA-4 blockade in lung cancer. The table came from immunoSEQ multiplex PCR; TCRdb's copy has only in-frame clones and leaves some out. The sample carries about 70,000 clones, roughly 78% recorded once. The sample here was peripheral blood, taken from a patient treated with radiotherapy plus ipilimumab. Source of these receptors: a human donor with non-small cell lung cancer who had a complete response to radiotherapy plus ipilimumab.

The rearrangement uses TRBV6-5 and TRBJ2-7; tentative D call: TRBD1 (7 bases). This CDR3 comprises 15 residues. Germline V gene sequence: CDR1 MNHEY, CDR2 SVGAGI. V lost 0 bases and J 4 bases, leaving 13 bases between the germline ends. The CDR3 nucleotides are TGTGCCAGCAGTTACTCCAGGAGGGGGCCATACGAGCAGTACTTC. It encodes CASSYSRRGPYEQYF.

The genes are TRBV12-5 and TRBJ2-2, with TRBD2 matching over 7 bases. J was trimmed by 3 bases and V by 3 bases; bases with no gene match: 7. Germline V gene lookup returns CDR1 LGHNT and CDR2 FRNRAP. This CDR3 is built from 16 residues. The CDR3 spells CASGLGPSGDTGELFF. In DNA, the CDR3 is TGTGCTAGTGGTTTAGGTCCTAGCGGAGACACCGGGGAGCTGTTTTTT.